This TCR beta chain was identified in a study of OX40 agonist ivuxolimab in advanced cancers. Study-level information: Head and neck, renal cell, melanoma or hepatocellular carcinoma were the cancers that dose-escalation patients had.

Profiled with immunoSEQ multiplex PCR; TCRdb holds only in-frame clones, not every one. The sample includes about 14,000 clones, more than 75% of them seen just once. Per the germline V gene, CDR1 is SGDLS and CDR2 is YYNGEE. V shed 0 bases and J shed 6 bases, with 6 bases lying between them. This CDR3 is 13 amino acids long. With regard to this clone: Its antigen is still unknown.

Whole-study results and caveats: By week 6 at 0.1 to 3.0 mg/kg, blood CD4+ and CD8+ T cells had expanded clonally.

The J gene is TRBJ2-2, the V gene TRBV9; D is uncertain. This sequence originates from an adult with an advanced solid tumor such as melanoma, head and neck, liver or kidney cancer. Sequenced here: CD4+ or CD8+ T cells sorted from blood, sampled in a trial of the OX40 agonist ivuxolimab. As DNA, the CDR3 is TGTGCCAGCAGCGTAGAGGTGGCCGGGGAGCTGTTTTTT. This gives the protein CASSVEVAGELFF.